This TCR beta chain was retrieved from a study of shared clonotypes between healthy human individuals. Findings and caveats of the study: For sorted subsets, rarefaction showed incomplete sequencing despite large depth.

The CDR3 is 13 residues long. Germline assignment: CDR1 SGDLS and CDR2 YYNGEE. The V gene lost 0 bases and the J gene lost 5 bases, with 8 bases spanning the gap. Details on this clone: Its specificity is unknown. This sample includes further DNA sequences coding for the same CDR3.

Sequenced by immunoSEQ multiplex PCR; TCRdb stores in-frame clones only, minus some. Found here are 450,000 to 700,000 clones, over 95% of them singletons; the top ten hold roughly 0.1%. As defined, naive CD8 cells were CD45RO-negative and positively selected for CCR7, with terminally differentiated effector memory CD45RA+ cells excluded. Donors comprised healthy HIV-negative adults lacking recent acute infections or vaccinations. Material for sequencing was naive CD8+ T cells sorted from blood. The chain couples TRBV9 to TRBJ1-1; tentative D call: TRBD1 (5 bases). The receptor's source is a woman aged 25 to 39 in good health. CDR3 region: CASSVGGDTEAFF. The CDR3 bases are TGTGCCAGCAGCGTAGGAGGGGATACTGAAGCTTTCTTT. The entire variable domain, with the rest obtained from reference TRBV9 and TRBJ1-1, is as follows: DSGVTQTPKHLITATGQRVTLRCSPRSGDLSVYWYQQSLDQGLQFLIQYYNGEERAKGNILERFSAQQFPDLHSELNLSSLELGDSALYFCASSVGGDTEAFFGQGTRLTVV.